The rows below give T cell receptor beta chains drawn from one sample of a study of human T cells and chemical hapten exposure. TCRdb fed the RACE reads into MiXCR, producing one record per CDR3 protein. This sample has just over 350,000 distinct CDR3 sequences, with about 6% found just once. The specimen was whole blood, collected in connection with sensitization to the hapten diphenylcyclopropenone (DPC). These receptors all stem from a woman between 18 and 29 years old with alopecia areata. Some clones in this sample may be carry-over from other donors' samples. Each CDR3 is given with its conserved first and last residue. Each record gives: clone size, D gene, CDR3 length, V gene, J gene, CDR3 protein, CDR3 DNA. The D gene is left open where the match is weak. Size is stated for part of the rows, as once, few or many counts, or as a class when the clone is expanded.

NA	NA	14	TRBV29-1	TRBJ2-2	CSYRRGSNTGELFF	TGCAGCTACCGCAGGGGATCGAACACCGGGGAGCTGTTTTTT
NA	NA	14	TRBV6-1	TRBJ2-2	CASSEYFTAGELFF	TGTGCCAGCAGTGAATATTTCACGGCCGGGGAGCTGTTTTTT
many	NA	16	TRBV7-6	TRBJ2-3	CASSLAEGFPPDTQYF	TGTGCCAGCAGCTTAGCGGAGGGTTTCCCCCCAGATACGCAGTATTTT
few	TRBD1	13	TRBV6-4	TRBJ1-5	CASSADRVQPQHF	TGTGCCAGCAGTGCCGACAGGGTACAGCCCCAGCATTTT
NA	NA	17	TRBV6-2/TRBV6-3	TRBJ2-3	CASSPGVGGTLTDTQYF	TGTGCCAGCAGCCCGGGAGTGGGGGGAACCCTCACAGATACGCAGTATTTT
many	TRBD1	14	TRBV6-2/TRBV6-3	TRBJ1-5	CASTDRGFGQPQHF	TGTGCCAGCACCGACAGGGGGTTTGGTCAGCCCCAGCATTTT
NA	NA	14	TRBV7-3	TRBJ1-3	CASSLQGDGNTIYF	TGTGCCAGCAGCTTACAGGGAGATGGAAACACCATATATTTT
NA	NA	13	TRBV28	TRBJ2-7	CASSLNQAYEQYF	TGTGCCAGCAGTTTAAACCAGGCCTACGAGCAGTACTTC
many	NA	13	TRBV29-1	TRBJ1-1	CSVAQGMNTEAFF	TGCAGCGTTGCACAGGGCATGAACACTGAAGCTTTCTTT
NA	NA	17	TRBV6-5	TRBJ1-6	CASSYSQGRSYNSPLHF	TGTGCCAGCAGTTACTCACAGGGAAGGAGCTATAATTCACCCCTCCACTTT
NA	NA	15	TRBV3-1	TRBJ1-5	CASSHSGVWVQPQHF	TGTGCCAGCAGCCACTCAGGGGTTTGGGTTCAGCCCCAGCATTTT
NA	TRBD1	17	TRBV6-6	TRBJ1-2	CASSYSGQGSSVYGYTF	TGTGCCAGCAGTTACTCCGGACAGGGATCAAGTGTCTATGGCTACACCTTC
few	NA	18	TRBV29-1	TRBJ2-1	CSVDPERPSTGRYNEQFF	TGCAGCGTTGACCCGGAAAGACCTAGCACCGGGCGGTACAATGAGCAGTTCTTC
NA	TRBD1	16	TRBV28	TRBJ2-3	CASSLSHRGRADTQYF	TGTGCCAGCAGTTTATCCCACAGGGGGCGCGCAGATACGCAGTATTTT
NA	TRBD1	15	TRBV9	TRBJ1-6	CASSAAQGAGSPLHF	TGTGCCAGCAGCGCCGCACAGGGGGCAGGTTCACCCCTCCACTTT
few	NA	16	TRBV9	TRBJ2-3	CASSARGVSPTDTQYF	TGTGCCAGCAGCGCCAGAGGGGTGTCCCCCACAGATACGCAGTATTTT
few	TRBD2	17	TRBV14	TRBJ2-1	CASSQGWRGSSYNEQFF	TGTGCCAGCAGCCAAGGGTGGCGGGGGAGCTCCTACAATGAGCAGTTCTTC
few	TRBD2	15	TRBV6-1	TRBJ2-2	CASSEAGEGTGELFF	TGTGCCAGCAGTGAAGCTGGGGAGGGAACCGGGGAGCTGTTTTTT
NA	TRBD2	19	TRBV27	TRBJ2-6	CASSPLGLAGSSGANVLTF	TGTGCCAGCAGTCCCCTGGGACTAGCGGGTTCCTCTGGGGCCAACGTCCTGACTTTC
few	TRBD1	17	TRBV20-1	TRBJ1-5	CSAPTHAGQAQYQPQHF	TGCAGTGCTCCTACGCATGCCGGACAGGCTCAATATCAGCCCCAGCATTTT
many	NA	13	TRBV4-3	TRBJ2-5	CASSQSLFGTQYF	TGCGCCAGCAGCCAATCCCTATTCGGGACCCAGTACTTC
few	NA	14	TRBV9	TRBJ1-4	CASSATGYNEKLFF	TGTGCCAGCAGCGCGACAGGTTATAATGAAAAACTGTTTTTT
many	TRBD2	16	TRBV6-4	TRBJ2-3	CASSEGLAGGPDTQYF	TGTGCCAGCAGTGAAGGACTAGCGGGGGGGCCAGATACGCAGTATTTT
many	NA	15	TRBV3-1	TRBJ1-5	CASSQAYRAAQPQHF	TGTGCCAGCAGCCAAGCCTACAGGGCCGCCCAGCCCCAGCATTTT
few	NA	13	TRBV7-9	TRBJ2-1	CASSFRQTREQFF	TGTGCCAGCAGCTTCCGCCAAACCAGAGAGCAGTTCTTC
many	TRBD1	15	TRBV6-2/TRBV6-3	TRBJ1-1	CASSYPLDRVPEAFF	TGTGCCAGCAGTTACCCCCTCGACAGGGTCCCTGAAGCTTTCTTT
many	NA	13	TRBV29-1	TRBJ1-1	CSVEVTVNTEAFF	TGCAGCGTTGAGGTGACAGTGAACACTGAAGCTTTCTTT
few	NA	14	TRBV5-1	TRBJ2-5	CASSSPPARETQYF	TGCGCCAGCAGCTCGCCCCCTGCCCGTGAGACCCAGTACTTC
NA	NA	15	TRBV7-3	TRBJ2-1	CASSLTGQNYNEQFF	TGTGCCAGCAGCTTAACAGGGCAGAACTACAATGAGCAGTTCTTC
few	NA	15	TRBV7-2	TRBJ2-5	CASSVGLTYQETQYF	TGTGCCAGCAGCGTGGGACTGACGTACCAAGAGACCCAGTACTTC
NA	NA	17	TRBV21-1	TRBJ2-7	CASSNSVTGLSFYEQYF	TGTGCCAGCAGCAACTCCGTGACCGGACTTTCTTTCTACGAGCAGTACTTC
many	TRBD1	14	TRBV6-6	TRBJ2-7	CASSTGGLSYEQYF	TGTGCCAGCTCCACAGGGGGTCTCTCCTACGAGCAGTACTTC
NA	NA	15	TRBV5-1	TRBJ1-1	CASSFTGSMNTEAFF	TGCGCCAGCAGCTTTACAGGGTCCATGAACACTGAAGCTTTCTTT
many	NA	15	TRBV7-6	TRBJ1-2	CASSLQGPPDYGYTF	TGTGCCAGCAGCTTACAGGGACCCCCGGACTATGGCTACACCTTC
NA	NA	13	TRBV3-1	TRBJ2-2	CASRVGFTGELFF	TGTGCCAGCAGGGTCGGGTTCACCGGGGAGCTGTTTTTT
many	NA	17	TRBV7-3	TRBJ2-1	CASSLRPGLPSDNEQFF	TGTGCCAGCAGCTTAAGGCCGGGACTGCCATCGGACAATGAGCAGTTCTTC
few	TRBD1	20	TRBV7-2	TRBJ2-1	CASSSLPGTARIFSYNEQFF	TGTGCCAGCAGCTCCCTACCGGGGACAGCCCGGATTTTTTCCTACAATGAGCAGTTCTTC
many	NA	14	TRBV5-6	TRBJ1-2	CASSLRLPSYGYTF	TGTGCCAGCAGCTTGAGGTTGCCGAGCTATGGCTACACCTTC
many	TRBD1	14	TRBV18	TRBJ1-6	CASSGGQGRSPLHF	TGTGCCAGCTCCGGGGGACAGGGGCGTTCACCCCTCCACTTT
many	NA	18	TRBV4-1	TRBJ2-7	CASSQGPVETEASYEQYF	TGCGCCAGCAGCCAAGGGCCCGTTGAGACGGAGGCCTCCTACGAGCAGTACTTC
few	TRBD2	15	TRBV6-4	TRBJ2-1	CASSDTSGGANEQFF	TGTGCCAGCAGTGACACTAGCGGGGGGGCCAATGAGCAGTTCTTC
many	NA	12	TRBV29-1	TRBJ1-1	CSVAGSITEAFF	TGCAGCGTTGCGGGGTCCATCACTGAAGCTTTCTTT
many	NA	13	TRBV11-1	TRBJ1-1	CASSLRANTEAFF	TGTGCCAGCAGCTTAAGAGCGAACACTGAAGCTTTCTTT
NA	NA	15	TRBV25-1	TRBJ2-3	CASSKGILSTDTQYF	TGTGCCAGCAGCAAGGGGATTCTCTCCACAGATACGCAGTATTTT
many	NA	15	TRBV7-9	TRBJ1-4	CASSLLGGVNEKLFF	TGTGCCAGCAGCTTACTTGGGGGCGTAAATGAAAAACTGTTTTTT
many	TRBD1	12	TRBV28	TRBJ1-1	CASSGETGNAFF	TGTGCCAGCAGTGGGGAGACAGGGAATGCTTTCTTT
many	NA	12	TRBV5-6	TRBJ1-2	CASSTTRYGYTF	TGTGCCAGCAGCACGACAAGATATGGCTACACCTTC
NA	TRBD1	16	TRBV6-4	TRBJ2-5	CASSDEHRGNQETQYF	TGTGCCAGCAGTGACGAACACAGGGGGAACCAAGAGACCCAGTACTTC
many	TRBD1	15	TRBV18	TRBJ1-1	CASSPSGQGRTEAFF	TGTGCCAGCTCACCATCGGGACAGGGCAGGACTGAAGCTTTCTTT
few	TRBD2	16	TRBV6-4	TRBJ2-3	CASSDNSGGRPDTQYF	TGTGCCAGCAGCGACAATAGCGGGGGGCGCCCAGATACGCAGTATTTT
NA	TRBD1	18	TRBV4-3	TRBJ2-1	CASSQDGTGGTTYNEQFF	TGCGCCAGCAGCCAAGATGGGACAGGGGGGACAACCTACAATGAGCAGTTCTTC
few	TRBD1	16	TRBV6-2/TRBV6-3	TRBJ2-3	CASTPFGQGSTDTQYF	TGTGCCAGCACCCCTTTTGGACAGGGAAGCACAGATACGCAGTATTTT
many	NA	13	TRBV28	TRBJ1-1	CASSGSGMSGAFF	TGTGCCAGCAGTGGCTCAGGGATGAGTGGAGCTTTCTTT
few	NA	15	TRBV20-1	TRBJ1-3	CSARDDRFSGNTIYF	TGCAGTGCTAGAGATGACAGGTTCTCTGGAAACACCATATATTTT
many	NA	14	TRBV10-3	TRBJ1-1	CAINQEGTIREAFF	TGTGCCATCAACCAAGAGGGGACGATAAGGGAAGCTTTCTTT
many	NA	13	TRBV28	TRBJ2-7	CASSGDTAYEQYF	TGTGCCAGCAGTGGGGACACCGCCTACGAGCAGTACTTC
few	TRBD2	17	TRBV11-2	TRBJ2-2	CASSLASGGQNTGELFF	TGTGCCAGCAGCTTAGCTAGCGGGGGCCAAAACACCGGGGAGCTGTTTTTT
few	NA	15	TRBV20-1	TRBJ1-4	CSARDPQRSDEKLFF	TGCAGTGCTAGAGATCCCCAGAGATCGGATGAAAAACTGTTTTTT
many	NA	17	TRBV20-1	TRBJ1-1	CSARDEATGGVRTEAFF	TGCAGTGCTAGAGATGAGGCTACGGGGGGGGTAAGAACTGAAGCTTTCTTT